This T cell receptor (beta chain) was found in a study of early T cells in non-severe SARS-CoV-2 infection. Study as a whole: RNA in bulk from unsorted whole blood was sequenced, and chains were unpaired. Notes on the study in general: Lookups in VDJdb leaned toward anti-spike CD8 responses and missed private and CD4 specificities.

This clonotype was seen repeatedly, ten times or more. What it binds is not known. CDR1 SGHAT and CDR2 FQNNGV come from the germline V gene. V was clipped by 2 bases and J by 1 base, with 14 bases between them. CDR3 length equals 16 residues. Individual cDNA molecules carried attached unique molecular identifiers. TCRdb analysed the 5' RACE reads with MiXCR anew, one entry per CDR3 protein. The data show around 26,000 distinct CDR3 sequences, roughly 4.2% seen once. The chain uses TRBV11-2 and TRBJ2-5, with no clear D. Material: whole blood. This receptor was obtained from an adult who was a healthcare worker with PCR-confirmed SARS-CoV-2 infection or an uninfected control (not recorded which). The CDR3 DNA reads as TGTGCCAGCAGCTTAATAGGGTCAACCTTCCAAGAGACCCAGTACTTC. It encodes CASSLIGSTFQETQYF.